The present entry profiles one T cell receptor beta chain with its context. Its target is not known. The PCR was carried out with 60 Vbeta primers and 13 Jbeta primers. TCRdb's copy holds only in-frame clones and misses some; the assay was immunoSEQ multiplex PCR. The sample contains hundreds of thousands of clones, 82% of which appear only once. The sample is drawn from a study of cytomegalovirus exposure and HLA in healthy donors. Whole-study context: Samples from HLA-typed donors yielded around 79 million unique TCRs in an early data release. General observations from the study: The study labeled 150 to 200 TCR beta chains cytomegalovirus-associated.

Germline V gives CDR1 SGHRS, CDR2 YFSETQ. This CDR3 has 15 residues. V lost 7 bases, J lost 0 bases, and 4 bases stayed unmatched. The V call is TRBV5-1, the J call TRBJ2-3; TRBD2 agrees at 11 bases. The sequence was obtained from a man aged 35 to 55 in good health and CMV-seropositive. The material sequenced was PBMCs. The CDR3 DNA sequence: TGCGCCAGCGCGACTAGCGGGAAAAGCACAGATACGCAGTATTTT. Amino acid sequence: CASATSGKSTDTQYF.